Detailed here is one T cell receptor beta chain. These data come from a study of blood T cell repertoires in COVID-19. Across the study: Each recovered donor of Cohort 3 presented with two negative PCRs, clearance, or symptom resolution. Acute-phase and convalescent COVID-19 samples originated in the United States, Italy and Spain.

Methods used by the authors: Estimation of nucleated cell counts relied on the amplification of reference gene primers. The data were produced by immunoSEQ multiplex PCR, yet TCRdb's version contains in-frame clones alone and is incomplete. D and trimming were read from the DNA, whereas the V and J calls and clone size are those reported in that table. The sample has roughly 230,000 clones, more than 75% seen once. What was sequenced was PBMCs or T cells enriched from blood (not recorded which). The sequence was obtained from a man aged 25 to 40 in a cohort exposed to, infected with or recovered from COVID-19 (not recorded which).

Here the CDR3 reads CASSWPAIVWGRQPQHF. Written as DNA, the CDR3 is TGTGCCAGCAGTTGGCCAGCGATAGTGTGGGGGCGCCAGCCCCAGCATTTT. This chain connects TRBV28 to TRBJ1-5; D possibly corresponds to TRBD1 (6 bases). Germline V gives CDR1 MDHEN, CDR2 SYDVKM. Deletions cut 4 bases from V and 7 bases from J, with 23 bases between. CDR3 length equals 17 residues. Supplemented by reference TRBV28 and TRBJ1-5, the full variable domain reads DVKVTQSSRYLVKRTGEKVFLECVQDMDHENMFWYRQDPGLGLRLIYFSYDVKMKEKGDIPEGYSVSREKKERFSLILESASTNQTSMYLCASSWPAIVWGRQPQHFGDGTRLSIL.